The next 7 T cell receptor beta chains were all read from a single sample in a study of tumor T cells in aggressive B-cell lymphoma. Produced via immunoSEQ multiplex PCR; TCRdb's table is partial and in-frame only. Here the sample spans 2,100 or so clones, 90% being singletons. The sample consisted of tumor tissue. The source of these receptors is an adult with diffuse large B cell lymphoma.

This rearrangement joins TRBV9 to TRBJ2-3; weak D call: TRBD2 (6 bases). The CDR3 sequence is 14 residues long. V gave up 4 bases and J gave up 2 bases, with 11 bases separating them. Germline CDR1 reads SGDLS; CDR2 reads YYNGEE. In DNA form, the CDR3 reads TGTGCCAGCAGCACCCTAGCGACCACAGATACGCAGTATTTT. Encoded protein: CASSTLATTDTQYF.

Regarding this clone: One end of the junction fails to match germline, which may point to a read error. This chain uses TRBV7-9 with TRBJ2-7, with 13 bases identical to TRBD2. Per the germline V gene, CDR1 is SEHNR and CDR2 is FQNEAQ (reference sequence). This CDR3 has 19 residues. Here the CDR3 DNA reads TGTGCCAGCAGCTCGCCAACGGGACTAGCGGGGTTGAGCTCCTATGAGCAGTACTTC. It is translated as CASSSPTGLAGLSSYEQYF.

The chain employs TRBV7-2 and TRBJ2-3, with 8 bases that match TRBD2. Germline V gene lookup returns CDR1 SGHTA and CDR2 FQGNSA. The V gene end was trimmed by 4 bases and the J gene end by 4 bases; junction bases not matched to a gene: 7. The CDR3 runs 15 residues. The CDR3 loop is CASSWASGGSDTQYF. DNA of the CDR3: TGTGCCAGCAGCTGGGCAAGCGGGGGATCAGATACGCAGTATTTT.

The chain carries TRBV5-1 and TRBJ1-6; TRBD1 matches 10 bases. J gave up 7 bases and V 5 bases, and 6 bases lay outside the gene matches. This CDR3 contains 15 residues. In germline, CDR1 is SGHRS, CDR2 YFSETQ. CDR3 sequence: CASSFSDRGNSPLHF. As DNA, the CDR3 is TGCGCCAGCAGTTTCTCGGACAGGGGGAATTCACCCCTCCACTTT.

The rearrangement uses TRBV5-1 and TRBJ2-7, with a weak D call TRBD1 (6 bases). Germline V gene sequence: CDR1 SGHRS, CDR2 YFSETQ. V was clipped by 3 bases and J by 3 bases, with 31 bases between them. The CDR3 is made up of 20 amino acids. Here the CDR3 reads CASSSLTAWVVGANDYEQYF. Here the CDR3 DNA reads TGCGCCAGCAGCTCCCTTACCGCTTGGGTTGTGGGGGCAAACGACTACGAGCAGTACTTC.

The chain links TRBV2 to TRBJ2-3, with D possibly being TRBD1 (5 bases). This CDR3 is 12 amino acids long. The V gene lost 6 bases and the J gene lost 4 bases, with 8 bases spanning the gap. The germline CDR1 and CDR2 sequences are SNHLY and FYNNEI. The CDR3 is CASSAGPDTQYF. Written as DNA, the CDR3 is TGTGCCAGCAGCGCAGGGCCAGATACGCAGTATTTT.

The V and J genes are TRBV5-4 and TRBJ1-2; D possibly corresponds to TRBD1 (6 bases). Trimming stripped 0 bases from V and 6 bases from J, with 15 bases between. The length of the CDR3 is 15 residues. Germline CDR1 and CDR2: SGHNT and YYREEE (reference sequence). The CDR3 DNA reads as TGTGCCAGCAGCTTGGGCCCCGACAGGAGCGATGGCTACACCTTC. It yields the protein CASSLGPDRSDGYTF.